The present entry profiles one T cell receptor beta chain with its context. No antigen is known for it. The study enrolled patients aged 18 to 65 with newly diagnosed hyperthyroidism of under 2 months' duration. Amplification of TCR beta CDR3 regions used RNA as the template. The primer set for the first-round RT-PCR of the TCR CDR3 was HTBI. A single record per CDR3 protein comes from TCRdb applying MiXCR to the multiplex PCR reads. The data show fewer than 600,000 distinct CDR3 sequences, roughly 14% seen once. Germline V lookup: CDR1 DFQATT, CDR2 SNEGSKA (reference sequence). Losses at the gene ends were 2 bases for V and 6 bases for J; bases not matched to a gene: 14. The CDR3 is made up of 19 amino acids. This entry is derived from a study of T cells in Graves' hyperthyroidism and ophthalmopathy. Overall study findings and caveats: Within blood appeared most thyroid clonotypes that had expanded above 0.001.

The gene calls are TRBV20-1 and TRBJ2-1; 15 bases line up with TRBD2. The sample taken for sequencing was blood. The clonotype comes from a woman younger than 35 with Graves' hyperthyroidism. The chain's CDR3 is CSARPLLARTSGRANEQFF. Written as DNA, the CDR3 is TGCAGTGCTAGACCACTCCTGGCCAGGACTAGCGGGAGGGCCAATGAGCAGTTCTTC.